The entry below gives a single T cell receptor beta chain sequence along with its context. No antigen is known for it. Via MiXCR, TCRdb re-called the RT-PCR reads, giving one row per CDR3 protein. The sample holds hundreds of thousands of distinct CDR3 sequences, 14% seen once. The source of the sample is a study of response to subunit inactivated influenza vaccine. Findings of the study overall: Authors suggested each seasonal flu vaccination may recruit only limited numbers of new T cells.

V lost 10 bases and J 3 bases, leaving 19 bases between the germline ends. Germline V gene data show CDR1 as MDHEN and CDR2 as SYDVKM. The CDR3 is 15 residues long. The V and J genes are TRBV28 and TRBJ2-1, with TRBD1 as a possible D gene (6 bases). The clonotype comes from a man aged 45-65 years who received an inactivated influenza vaccine. The input for sequencing was PBMCs from blood, taken 14 to 15 days before vaccination. CDR3 region: CATMSGQGNYNEQFF. Written as DNA, the CDR3 is TGTGCCACCATGAGTGGGCAGGGGAACTACAATGAGCAGTTCTTC.